This T cell receptor beta chain was found in a study of TIL therapy for anti-PD-1-resistant metastatic lung cancer. About the study: Most patients had lung adenocarcinoma; a handful of tumors were EGFR-mutant, two ALK-rearranged; half smoked currently or formerly.

The study, taken as a whole, reports: Many TIL product clones were absent from baseline tumor, suggesting clonal contraction.

CDR1 ENHRY and CDR2 SYGVKD come from the germline V gene. This CDR3 has 13 residues. Trimming removed 5 bases from V and 7 bases from J, with 12 bases in between. Indicated time point: pre-treatment sample, taken before nivolumab and TIL therapy. Most excised metastases sampled were pleural nodules or supraclavicular lymph nodes. Sequencing used immunoSEQ v3. Profiled with immunoSEQ multiplex PCR; TCRdb holds only in-frame clones, not every one. The sample shows fewer than 30,000 clones, less than 65% of them seen only once. This clone was detected only a few times. As yet, its antigen is unknown. The chain recombines TRBV10-3 with TRBJ1-5; D gene uncertain. The material sequenced was tumor tissue, taken at baseline. This TCR was recovered from a woman between 30 and 80 years old with non-small cell lung cancer. The DNA of the CDR3 is TGTGCCATCAGTCGGACCGAGGAACAGCCCCAGCATTTT. Translating it yields CAISRTEEQPQHF.